This TCR beta chain is from a study of neurological immune-mediated disorders (dated by TCRdb to between 2017 and 2020). For context, the study as a whole: Peripheral blood TCR-beta repertoires from HTLV-I-associated myelopathy (HAM/TSP) patients, multiple sclerosis patients and healthy controls were compared by UMI-based sequencing. The approximately 96 TCR-beta libraries covered PBMC samples along with longitudinal samples, technical triplicates, and paired sorted CD4+ and CD8+ T-cell subsets. The cohort was made up of 60 to 75 subjects, consisting of 15 or so HAM/TSP patients, roughly 35 multiple sclerosis patients and 20 or so healthy controls.

For sorted-subset TCR libraries, about 920,000 sorted CD4+ or CD8+ T cells were used. Peripheral blood was subjected to Ficoll-Hypaque density gradient centrifugation to isolate PBMCs, which were then cryopreserved in liquid nitrogen. The study also sequenced paired sorted CD4+ and CD8+ subsets from healthy controls, HAM/TSP patients and MS patients. From the germline V gene, CDR1 is LGHNA and CDR2 is YNFKEQ. The CDR3 numbers 16 residues from cysteine through phenylalanine. This entry keeps only the CDR3 DNA: 48 bases, framed from base 1. V is reduced by 0 bases and J by 0 bases, leaving a spacing of 11 bases between them. What the study reported, not specific to this receptor: TCR clonal expansion was highest in HAM/TSP patients and lowest in MS patients, with MS patients falling below even healthy controls. Expanded clones from different subjects shared no identical CDR3 amino acid sequences, which suggests that TCR-beta repertoires were private in all groups.

Many counts were recorded for this clonotype. Its antigen is unknown. No clone much larger than this one lies a single base away; base qualities are absent. cDNA synthesis used template-switch 5'RACE with a primer carrying a 10-nucleotide random unique molecular identifier tagging each TCR transcript. Over 160 million TCR-beta sequences, covering 15-18 subjects, were produced in each sequencing run. The RNeasy kit was used for extraction of total RNA. The KAPA Real-time Library Amplification kit was used to amplify TCR-beta VDJ regions with primers targeting the TCR constant region and the 5'RACE anchor. A first PCR added sample indexes and Illumina adaptors, after which a second PCR increased the library yield. The roughly 650 bp TCR product was size-selected on a 2% E-gel SizeSelection system after Ampure bead purification. Library quality was checked on a Bioanalyzer, concentration was measured with Qubit, and libraries were quantified with the Kapa Library Quantification kit before pooling. Paired-end 2 x 150 bp sequencing of the libraries was performed on an Illumina HiSeq 2500. To increase sequence diversity, roughly 24-30% phiX was spiked into each library pool. In the source study's methods: The UMI-based MiGEC pipeline processed quality-filtered reads and removed over 80% of raw TCR sequences during error correction. VDJ genes were aligned to IMGT germline references, and each clonotype was defined by a unique CDR3 amino acid sequence together with V-J genes. Clonal expansion, Shannon diversity, and CDR3 relatedness (CalcPairwiseDistances, ClusterSamples) were evaluated with VDJtools, and phylogenetic trees were built with CLCbio workbench. A clone was classed as expanded if it had 8 or more unique UMIs, a cutoff based on coefficient-of-variation modelling across technical triplicates. TCRdb cleaned the public reads at Q25 with fastp, built clones with MiXCR and kept in-frame beta chains. CDR3 protein duplicates are merged, each entry listing the most common genes and DNA. TCRdb, not the authors, supplied the V and J calls. The sample records approximately 41,000 distinct CDR3 sequences, approximately 14% of which are singletons. The ten top clones hold roughly 3.6% of the sample.

Input material: CD4+ T cells from blood. This receptor was taken from a woman aged 55-69 years with HTLV-1-associated myelopathy (HAM/TSP). The sequence is built from TRBV4-2 and TRBJ1-2, with the D gene not clear enough to name. The bases are TGTGCCAGCAGCCAAGAAATAGGGCGGTCTAACTATGGCTACACCTTC. This sequence encodes CASSQEIGRSNYGYTF.